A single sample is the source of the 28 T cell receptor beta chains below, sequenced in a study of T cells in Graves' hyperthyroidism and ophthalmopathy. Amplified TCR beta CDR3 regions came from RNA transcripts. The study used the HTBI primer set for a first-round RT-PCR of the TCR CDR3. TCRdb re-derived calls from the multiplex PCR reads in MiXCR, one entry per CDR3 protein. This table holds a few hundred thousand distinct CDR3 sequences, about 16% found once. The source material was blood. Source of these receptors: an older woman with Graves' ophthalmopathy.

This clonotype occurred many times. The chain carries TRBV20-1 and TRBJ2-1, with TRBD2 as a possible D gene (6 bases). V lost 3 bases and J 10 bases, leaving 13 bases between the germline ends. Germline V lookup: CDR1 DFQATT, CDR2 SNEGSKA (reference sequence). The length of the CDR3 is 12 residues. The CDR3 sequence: CSASRREDEQFF. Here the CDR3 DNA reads TGCAGTGCTAGCCGGAGGGAGGACGAGCAGTTCTTC.

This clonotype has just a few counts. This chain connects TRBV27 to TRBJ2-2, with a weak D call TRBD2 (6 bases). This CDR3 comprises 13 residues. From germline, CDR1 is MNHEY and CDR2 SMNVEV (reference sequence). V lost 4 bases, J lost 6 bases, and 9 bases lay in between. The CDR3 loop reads CASSWRLAGELFF. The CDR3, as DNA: TGTGCCAGCAGTTGGAGACTAGCCGGGGAGCTGTTTTTT.

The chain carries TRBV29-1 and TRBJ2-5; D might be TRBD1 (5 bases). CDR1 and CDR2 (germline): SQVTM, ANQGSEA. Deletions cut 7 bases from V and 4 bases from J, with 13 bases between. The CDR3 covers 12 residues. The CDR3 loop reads CSAGHPIETQYF. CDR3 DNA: TGCAGCGCAGGACACCCCATAGAGACCCAGTACTTC.

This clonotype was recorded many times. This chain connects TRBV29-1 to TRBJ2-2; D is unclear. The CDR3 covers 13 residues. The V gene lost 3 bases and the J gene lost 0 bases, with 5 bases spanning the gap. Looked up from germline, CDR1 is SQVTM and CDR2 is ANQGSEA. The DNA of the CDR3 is TGCAGCGTTGACAGGTCGAACACCGGGGAGCTGTTTTTT. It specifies CSVDRSNTGELFF.

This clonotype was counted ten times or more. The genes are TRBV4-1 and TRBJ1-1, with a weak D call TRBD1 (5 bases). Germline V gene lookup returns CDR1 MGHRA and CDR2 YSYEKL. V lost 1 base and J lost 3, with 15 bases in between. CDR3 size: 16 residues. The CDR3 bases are TGCGCCAGCAGCCAAGTAGGGAAGGGGACGTACACTGAAGCTTTCTTT. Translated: CASSQVGKGTYTEAFF.

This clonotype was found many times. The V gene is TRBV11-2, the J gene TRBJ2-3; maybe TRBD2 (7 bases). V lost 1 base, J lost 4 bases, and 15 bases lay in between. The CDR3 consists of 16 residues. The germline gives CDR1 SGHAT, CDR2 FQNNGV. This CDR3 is CASSLVSGGRADTQYF. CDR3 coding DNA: TGTGCCAGCAGCTTAGTCTCCGGGGGGCGGGCAGATACGCAGTATTTT.

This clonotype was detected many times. Here the CDR3 reads CSAPGLAGTAYEQYF. The CDR3 DNA sequence: TGCAGTGCCCCCGGACTAGCGGGAACGGCCTACGAGCAGTACTTC. The genes are TRBV20-1 and TRBJ2-7, with 12 positions matching TRBD2. CDR3 length: 15 residues. After removal of 6 bases from V and 2 bases from J, the junction contained 8 bases not matched to a gene. Per germline, CDR1 DFQATT and CDR2 SNEGSKA (reference sequence).

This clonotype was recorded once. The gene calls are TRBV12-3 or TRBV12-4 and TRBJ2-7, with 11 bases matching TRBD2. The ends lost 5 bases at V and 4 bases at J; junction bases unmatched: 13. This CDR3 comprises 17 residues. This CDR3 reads CASSPRLLAGGSYEQYF. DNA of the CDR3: TGTGCCAGCAGTCCAAGACTCCTAGCGGGAGGCTCTTACGAGCAGTACTTC.

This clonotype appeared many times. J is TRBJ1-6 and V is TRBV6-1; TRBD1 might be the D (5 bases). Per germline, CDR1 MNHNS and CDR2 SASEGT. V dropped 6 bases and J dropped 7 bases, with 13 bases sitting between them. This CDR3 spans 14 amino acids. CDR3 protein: CASRNDRGNSPLHF. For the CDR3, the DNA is TGTGCCAGCAGGAACGACAGAGGGAATTCACCCCTCCACTTT.

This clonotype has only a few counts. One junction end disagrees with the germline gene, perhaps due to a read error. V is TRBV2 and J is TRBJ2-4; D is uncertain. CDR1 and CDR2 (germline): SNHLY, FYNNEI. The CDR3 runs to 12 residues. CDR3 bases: TGTGCCAGCAGTCCCACGTCTCACAGTTCTGACTTC. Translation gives CASSPTSHSSDF.

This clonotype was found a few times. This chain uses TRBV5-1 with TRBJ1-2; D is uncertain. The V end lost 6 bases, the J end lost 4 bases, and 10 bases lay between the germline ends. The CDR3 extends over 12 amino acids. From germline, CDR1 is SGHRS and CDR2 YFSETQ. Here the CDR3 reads CASTDTSYGYTF. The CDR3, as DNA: TGCGCCAGCACCGACACTAGCTATGGCTACACCTTC.

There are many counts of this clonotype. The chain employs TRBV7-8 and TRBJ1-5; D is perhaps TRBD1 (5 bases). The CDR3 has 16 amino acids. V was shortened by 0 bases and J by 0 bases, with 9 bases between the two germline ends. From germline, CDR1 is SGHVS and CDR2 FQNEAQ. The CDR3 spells CASSLARQPSNQPQHF. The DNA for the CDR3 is TGTGCCAGCAGCTTAGCGAGACAGCCTAGCAATCAGCCCCAGCATTTT.

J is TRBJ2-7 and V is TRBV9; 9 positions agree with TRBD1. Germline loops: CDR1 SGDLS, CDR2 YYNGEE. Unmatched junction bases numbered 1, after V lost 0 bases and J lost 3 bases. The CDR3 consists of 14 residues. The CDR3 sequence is CASSVEDRGYEQYF. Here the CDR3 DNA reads TGTGCCAGCAGCGTAGAGGACAGGGGCTACGAGCAGTACTTC.

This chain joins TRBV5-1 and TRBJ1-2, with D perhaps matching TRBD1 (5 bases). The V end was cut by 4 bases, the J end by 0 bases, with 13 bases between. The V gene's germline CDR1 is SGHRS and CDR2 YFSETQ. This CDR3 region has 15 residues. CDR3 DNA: TGCGCCAGCAGCGATGCGGGGCAGGCTAACTATGGCTACACCTTC. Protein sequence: CASSDAGQANYGYTF.

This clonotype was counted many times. The CDR3 DNA reads TGTGCCAGCGCCCTAGGGGGGCCGGGGGGGACCCAGTACTTC. This gives the protein CASALGGPGGTQYF. J is TRBJ2-5 and V is TRBV28; possible D gene TRBD2, 7 bases. V shed 8 bases and J shed 7 bases, with 20 bases lying between them. The CDR3 has 14 amino acids. Germline V gene data show CDR1 as MDHEN and CDR2 as SYDVKM.

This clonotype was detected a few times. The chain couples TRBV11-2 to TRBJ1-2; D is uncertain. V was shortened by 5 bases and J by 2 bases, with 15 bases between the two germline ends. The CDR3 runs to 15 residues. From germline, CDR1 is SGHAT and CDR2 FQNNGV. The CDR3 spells CASSTLRGKNYGYTF. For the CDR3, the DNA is TGTGCCAGCAGCACCCTCCGGGGTAAGAACTATGGCTACACCTTC.

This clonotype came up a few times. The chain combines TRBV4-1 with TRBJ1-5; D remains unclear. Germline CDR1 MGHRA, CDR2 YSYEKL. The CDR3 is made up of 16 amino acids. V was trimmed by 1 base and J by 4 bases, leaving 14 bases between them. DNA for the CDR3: TGCGCCAGCAGCCAAGTTGAACGCCGCCGAAATCAGCCCCAGCATTTT. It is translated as CASSQVERRRNQPQHF.

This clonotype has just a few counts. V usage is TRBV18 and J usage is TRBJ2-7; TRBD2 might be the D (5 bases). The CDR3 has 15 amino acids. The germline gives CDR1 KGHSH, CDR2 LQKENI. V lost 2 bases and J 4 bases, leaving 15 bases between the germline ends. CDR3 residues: CASSPFLMGAYEQYF. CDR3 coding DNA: TGTGCCAGCTCACCATTTTTGATGGGAGCTTACGAGCAGTACTTC.

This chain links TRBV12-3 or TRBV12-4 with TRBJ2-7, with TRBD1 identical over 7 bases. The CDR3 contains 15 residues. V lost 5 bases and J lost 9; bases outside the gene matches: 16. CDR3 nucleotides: TGTGCCAGCAGTCCGGGACAGACGGCAGGAGATAGGCAGTACTTC. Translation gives CASSPGQTAGDRQYF.

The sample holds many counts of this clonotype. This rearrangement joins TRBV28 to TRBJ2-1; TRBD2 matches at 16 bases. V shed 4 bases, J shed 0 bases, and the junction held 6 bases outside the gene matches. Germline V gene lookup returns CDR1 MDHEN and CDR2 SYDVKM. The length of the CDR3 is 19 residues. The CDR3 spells CASSSGLAGGPGSYNEQFF. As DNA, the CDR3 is TGTGCCAGCAGTTCGGGACTAGCGGGAGGGCCCGGCTCCTACAATGAGCAGTTCTTC.

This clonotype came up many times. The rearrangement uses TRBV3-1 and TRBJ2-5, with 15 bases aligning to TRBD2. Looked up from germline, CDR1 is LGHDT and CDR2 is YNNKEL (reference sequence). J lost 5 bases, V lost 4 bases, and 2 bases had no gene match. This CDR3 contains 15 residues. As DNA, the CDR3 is TGTGCCAGCAGCCGCGGGACTAGCGGGAGGGAGACCCAGTACTTC. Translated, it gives CASSRGTSGRETQYF.

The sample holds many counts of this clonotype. CDR3 nucleotide sequence: TGTGCCAGCAGTGAGTGGTCTAGCGGGAGGGCCTCCTACGAGCAGTACTTC. It translates to CASSEWSSGRASYEQYF. The chain combines TRBV2 with TRBJ2-7; the match to TRBD2 covers 12 bases. V dropped 3 bases and J dropped 0; count of bases not matched to a gene: 6. The length of the CDR3 is 17 residues. Germline values: CDR1 SNHLY, CDR2 FYNNEI. The full variable domain, in which reference TRBV2 and TRBJ2-7 provide the parts outside the CDR3, is EPEVTQTPSHQVTQMGQEVILRCVPISNHLYFYWYRQILGQKVEFLVSFYNNEISEKSEIFDDQFSVERPDGSNFTLKIRSTKLEDSAMYFCASSEWSSGRASYEQYFGPGTRLTVT.

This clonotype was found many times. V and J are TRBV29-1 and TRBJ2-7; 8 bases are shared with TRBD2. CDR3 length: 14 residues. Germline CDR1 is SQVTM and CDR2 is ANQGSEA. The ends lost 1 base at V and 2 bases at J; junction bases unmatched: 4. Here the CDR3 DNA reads TGCAGCGTTGAAGTAGCGGGAAGTGCCTACGAGCAGTACTTC. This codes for CSVEVAGSAYEQYF.

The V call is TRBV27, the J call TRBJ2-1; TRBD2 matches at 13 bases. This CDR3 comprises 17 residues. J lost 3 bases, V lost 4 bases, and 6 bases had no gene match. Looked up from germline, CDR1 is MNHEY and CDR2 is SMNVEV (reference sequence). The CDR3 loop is CASSSPRTSGSYNEQFF. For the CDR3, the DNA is TGTGCCAGCAGTTCTCCGAGGACTAGCGGGAGCTACAATGAGCAGTTCTTC.

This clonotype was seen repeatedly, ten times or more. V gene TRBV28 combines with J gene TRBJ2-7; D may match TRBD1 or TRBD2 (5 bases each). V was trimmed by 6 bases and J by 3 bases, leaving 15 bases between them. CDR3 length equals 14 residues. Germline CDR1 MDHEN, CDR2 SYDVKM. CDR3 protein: CASRTGTPGYEQYF. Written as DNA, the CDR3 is TGTGCCAGCAGGACCGGGACGCCCGGCTACGAGCAGTACTTC. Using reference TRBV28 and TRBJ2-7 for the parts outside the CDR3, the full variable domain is DVKVTQSSRYLVKRTGEKVFLECVQDMDHENMFWYRQDPGLGLRLIYFSYDVKMKEKGDIPEGYSVSREKKERFSLILESASTNQTSMYLCASRTGTPGYEQYFGPGTRLTVT.

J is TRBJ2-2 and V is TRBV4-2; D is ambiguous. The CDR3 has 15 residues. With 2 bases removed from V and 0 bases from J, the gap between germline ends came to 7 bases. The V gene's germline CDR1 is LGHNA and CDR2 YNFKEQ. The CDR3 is CASSQTGANTGELFF. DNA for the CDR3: TGTGCCAGCAGCCAAACTGGCGCGAACACCGGGGAGCTGTTTTTT.

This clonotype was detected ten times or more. The DNA of the CDR3 is TGTGCCAGCACCCACACCAGGGTCTTCTATGGCTACACCTTC. It specifies CASTHTRVFYGYTF. The chain is built from TRBV12-3 or TRBV12-4 and TRBJ1-2; tentatively, D is TRBD1 (5 bases). The CDR3 runs 14 residues. V lost 7 bases, J lost 4 bases, and 16 bases lay in between.

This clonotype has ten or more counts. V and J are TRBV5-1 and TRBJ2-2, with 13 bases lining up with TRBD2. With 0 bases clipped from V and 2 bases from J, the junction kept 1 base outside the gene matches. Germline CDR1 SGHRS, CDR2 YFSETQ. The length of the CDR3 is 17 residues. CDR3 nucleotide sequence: TGCGCCAGCAGCTTGGGACTAGCGGGGGGAAACACCGGGGAGCTGTTTTTT. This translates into CASSLGLAGGNTGELFF.